The 9 T cell receptor beta chains reported below all come from one sample, sequenced in a study of blood T cell repertoires in COVID-19. Profiled with immunoSEQ multiplex PCR; TCRdb holds only in-frame clones, not every one. The sample yields some 260,000 clones, 85% to 90% seen once. Sequenced material: PBMCs or T cells enriched from blood (not recorded which). The source is a man between 35 and 55 years old who had recovered from COVID-19.

The rearrangement joins TRBV18 to TRBJ2-7, with D hard to call. CDR3 length: 13 amino acids. Trimming removed 5 bases at V and 7 bases at J, with 15 bases between. From germline, CDR1 is KGHSH and CDR2 LQKENI. This CDR3 is CASSSDSPREQYF. DNA for the CDR3: TGTGCCAGCTCATCAGACTCTCCACGGGAGCAGTACTTC.

J is TRBJ2-5 and V is TRBV9; TRBD2 aligns across 12 bases. The CDR3 has 14 residues. CDR1 and CDR2 from the germline V gene are SGDLS and YYNGEE. The ends lost 0 bases at V and 9 bases at J; junction bases unmatched: 3. Here the CDR3 reads CASSVDPSGGAQYF. CDR3 nucleotide sequence: TGTGCCAGCAGCGTAGATCCTAGCGGGGGGGCCCAGTACTTC.

The genes are TRBV11-3 and TRBJ2-5; TRBD1 matches 12 bases. The V gene end was trimmed by 4 bases and the J gene end by 4 bases; junction bases not matched to a gene: 4. Germline loops: CDR1 SGHNT, CDR2 YENEEA. This CDR3 comprises 15 residues. In DNA form, the CDR3 reads TGTGCCAGCAGCTCTCCGGGACAGGGGGCAGAGACCCAGTACTTC. Protein: CASSSPGQGAETQYF.

This sequence joins TRBV7-9 and TRBJ2-1; D uncertain. The CDR3 extends over 15 amino acids. The germline V gene encodes CDR1 SEHNR and CDR2 FQNEAQ (reference sequence). With 1 base removed from V and 3 bases from J, the gap between germline ends came to 10 bases. CDR3 in amino acids: CASSLDSGGYNEQFF. As DNA, the CDR3 is TGTGCCAGCAGCTTAGACTCTGGTGGCTACAATGAGCAGTTCTTC. Complete variable domain (other parts from reference TRBV7-9 and TRBJ2-1): DTGVSQNPRHKITKRGQNVTFRCDPISEHNRLYWYRQTLGQGPEFLTYFQNEAQLEKSRLLSDRFSAERPKGSFSTLEIQRTEQGDSAMYLCASSLDSGGYNEQFFGPGTRLTVL.

The rearrangement joins TRBV19 to TRBJ2-3; D perhaps matches TRBD1 (6 bases). The germline V gene has CDR1 LNHDA and CDR2 SQIVND (reference sequence). V was pared by 6 bases and J by 2 bases, with 18 bases between. There are 16 residues in the CDR3. The CDR3 bases are TGTGCCAGTAGCGAACCCCTGGGACATAACACAGATACGCAGTATTTT. This encodes CASSEPLGHNTDTQYF.

In its sample, this clone was seen once. This chain joins TRBV27 and TRBJ2-7, with 7 bases that match TRBD2. Germline assignment: CDR1 MNHEY and CDR2 SMNVEV (reference sequence). Trimming at V came to 2 bases and at J to 0 bases, leaving 4 bases not matched to a gene. CDR3 size: 15 residues. The CDR3 protein is CASSLAASGSYEQYF. CDR3 DNA: TGTGCCAGCAGTTTAGCGGCTAGCGGCTCCTACGAGCAGTACTTC.

The chain employs TRBV28 and TRBJ1-5, with 12 bases that match TRBD1. CDR3 length: 16 residues. J lost 6 bases, V lost 4 bases, and 7 bases had no gene match. Germline CDR1 MDHEN, CDR2 SYDVKM. CDR3 DNA sequence: TGTGCCAGCAGTTCTTCCGGGACAGGGGGCGGTCAGCCCCAGCATTTT. Translating gives CASSSSGTGGGQPQHF.

The CDR3 loop reads CASSPRGALVDEQFF. In DNA, the CDR3 is TGTGCCAGCTCACCTCGTGGGGCTCTAGTTGATGAGCAGTTCTTC. J is TRBJ2-1 and V is TRBV18, with D perhaps TRBD1 (5 bases). This CDR3 contains 15 residues. In germline, CDR1 is KGHSH, CDR2 LQKENI. Trimming stripped 3 bases from V and 8 bases from J, with 17 bases between.

Only one count was recorded for this clone. The CDR3 nucleotides read TGCAGCGTTGCTCACAATGAGCAGTTCTTC. Translation: CSVAHNEQFF. The chain is built from TRBV29-1 and TRBJ2-1, with D unresolved. CDR1 and CDR2 from the germline V gene are SQVTM and ANQGSEA. This CDR3 region has 10 residues. Trimming cost V 4 bases and J 5 bases, with 3 bases left between them.